This T cell receptor beta chain derives from a study of T cells in localized non-small cell lung cancer. Overall study results and limits: Of the tissues analyzed, uninvolved adjacent lung showed maximal T cell clonality, greater than tumor. In adjacent lung appeared a median roughly 56 of the top 100 tumor clones.

Worth noting for this clone: The target antigen is unknown.

Produced via immunoSEQ multiplex PCR; TCRdb's table is partial and in-frame only. The data show fewer than 25,000 clones, about 90% seen once. CDR3 length: 15 residues. Trimming left V 6 bases short and J 5 bases short, with 20 bases between. CDR1 is SNHLY, CDR2 FYNNEI, per germline. The V and J genes are TRBV2 and TRBJ2-7; perhaps D is TRBD1 or TRBD2 (5 bases each). Sample: peripheral blood, taken before any cancer treatment. This TCR derives from a male donor aged 60 or older with stage I squamous cell lung carcinoma. The CDR3 coding sequence is TGTGCCAGCAGCATCGCCTCCGGGACCGCGAACGAGCAGTACTTC. It translates to CASSIASGTANEQYF.